This entry concerns a single TCR beta chain. Its antigen remains unknown. These data belong to a study of cytotoxic CD8 clonotypes in ibrutinib-treated CLL. Investigators sought sequencing depths of between 1 in 200,000 and 1 in 1 million T cells. The data were produced by immunoSEQ multiplex PCR, yet TCRdb's version contains in-frame clones alone and is incomplete. The sample shows approximately 210,000 clones, around 72% of them seen only once. General study findings and limits: The study found baseline clonality above age-matched healthy donors, tracking circulating CD8+ T-cell counts.

The CDR3 sequence is 15 residues long. Trimming left V 6 bases short and J 4 bases short, with 21 bases between. Germline CDR1 is GTSNPN and CDR2 is SVGIG (reference sequence). The sequencing here drew on PBMCs, taken after 24 months of ibrutinib treatment. The sequence was collected from a human donor with chronic lymphocytic leukemia. The chain couples TRBV30 to TRBJ1-2; D remains ambiguous. Here the CDR3 DNA reads TGTGCCTGCCCTATTGAAGGGCAGCCGATCTATGGCTACACCTTC. Its translation: CACPIEGQPIYGYTF. The full variable domain, completed using reference TRBV30 and TRBJ1-2, is SQTIHQWPATLVQPVGSPLSLECTVEGTSNPNLYWYRQAAGRGLQLLFYSVGIGQISSEVPQNLSASRPQDRQFILSSKKLLLSDSGFYLCACPIEGQPIYGYTFGSGTRLTVV.